A selection of T cell receptor beta chains follows, all from one sample in a study of shared clonotypes between healthy human individuals. TCRdb's copy holds only in-frame clones and misses some; the assay was immunoSEQ multiplex PCR. The repertoire has under 750,000 clones, 55% to 80% of them found once; the top ten carry under 2%. Sequencing was carried out using memory CD4+ T cells sorted from blood. The receptors come from a woman aged 25 to 39 in good health. Each CDR3 is given with its conserved first and last residue. The D gene is left open where the match is weak. A row's size may be missing; if present it is once, few, many or a size class.

abundance: once
d_gene: TRBD1
v_gene: TRBV29-1
j_gene: TRBJ1-4
CDR3aa: CSVRGGTGDEKLFF
CDR3nt: TGCAGCGTGCGAGGCGGGACAGGTGATGAAAAACTGTTTTTT

abundance: once
d_gene: .
v_gene: TRBV28
j_gene: TRBJ1-1
CDR3aa: CASPSPTGTNTEAFF
CDR3nt: TGTGCCAGCCCCAGCCCGACAGGCACGAACACTGAAGCTTTCTTT

abundance: .
d_gene: TRBD2
v_gene: TRBV2
j_gene: TRBJ2-5
CDR3aa: CASSQLAETQYF
CDR3nt: TGTGCCAGCAGTCAACTAGCGGAGACCCAGTACTTC

abundance: .
d_gene: .
v_gene: TRBV15
j_gene: TRBJ2-1
CDR3aa: CATSRPWSGYNEQFF
CDR3nt: TGTGCCACCAGCAGACCCTGGTCAGGATACAATGAGCAGTTCTTC

abundance: once
d_gene: .
v_gene: TRBV18
j_gene: TRBJ2-3
CDR3aa: CASCSTIGTDTQYF
CDR3nt: TGTGCCAGCTGCAGTACCATTGGCACAGATACGCAGTATTTT

abundance: few
d_gene: .
v_gene: TRBV2
j_gene: TRBJ2-1
CDR3aa: CASRMVGGLNEQFF
CDR3nt: TGTGCCAGCAGAATGGTAGGGGGATTGAATGAGCAGTTCTTC

abundance: .
d_gene: .
v_gene: TRBV5-1
j_gene: TRBJ2-1
CDR3aa: CASSRRTSRANSYNEQFF
CDR3nt: TGCGCCAGCAGCCGAAGGACGTCGCGGGCTAACTCCTACAATGAGCAGTTCTTC

abundance: .
d_gene: TRBD2
v_gene: TRBV7-9
j_gene: TRBJ2-1
CDR3aa: CASSSTSGKVNEQFF
CDR3nt: TGTGCCAGCAGCTCGACTAGCGGGAAGGTCAATGAGCAGTTCTTC

abundance: few
d_gene: .
v_gene: TRBV7-3
j_gene: TRBJ2-5
CDR3aa: CASMYNNTGLQETQYF
CDR3nt: TGTGCCAGCATGTATAACAACACCGGACTTCAAGAGACCCAGTACTTC

abundance: .
d_gene: TRBD2
v_gene: TRBV25-1
j_gene: TRBJ2-7
CDR3aa: CASSLPGLAGAQQYF
CDR3nt: TGTGCCAGCAGTTTACCCGGACTAGCGGGGGCTCAGCAGTACTTC

abundance: .
d_gene: .
v_gene: TRBV7-9
j_gene: TRBJ2-5
CDR3aa: CASSLAGAFQETQYF
CDR3nt: TGTGCCAGCAGCTTAGCGGGAGCGTTTCAAGAGACCCAGTACTTC

abundance: .
d_gene: TRBD2
v_gene: TRBV7-3
j_gene: TRBJ2-3
CDR3aa: CASSLRSPPSGINRTTQYF
CDR3nt: TGTGCCAGCAGCTTACGTTCCCCCCCTAGCGGGATCAACCGTACTACGCAGTATTTT

abundance: .
d_gene: TRBD1
v_gene: TRBV7-6
j_gene: TRBJ2-5
CDR3aa: CASSSDRGSQYF
CDR3nt: TGTGCCAGCAGCTCGGACAGGGGGTCCCAGTACTTC

abundance: .
d_gene: .
v_gene: TRBV28
j_gene: TRBJ1-1
CDR3aa: CASSFALLTEAFF
CDR3nt: TGTGCCAGCAGTTTCGCACTCCTCACTGAAGCTTTCTTT

abundance: .
d_gene: .
v_gene: TRBV2
j_gene: TRBJ2-7
CDR3aa: CASTREYEQYF
CDR3nt: TGTGCCAGCACGAGGGAGTACGAGCAGTACTTC

abundance: many
d_gene: .
v_gene: TRBV5-6
j_gene: TRBJ2-7
CDR3aa: CASSFGEQYF
CDR3nt: TGTGCCAGCAGCTTTGGCGAGCAGTACTTC

abundance: .
d_gene: TRBD2
v_gene: TRBV5-1
j_gene: TRBJ2-2
CDR3aa: CASSLGGLAGDNTGELFF
CDR3nt: TGCGCCAGCAGCTTGGGAGGACTAGCGGGAGATAACACCGGGGAGCTGTTTTTT

abundance: .
d_gene: TRBD2
v_gene: TRBV7-9
j_gene: TRBJ2-5
CDR3aa: CASSFRGGETQYF
CDR3nt: TGTGCCAGCAGCTTTAGGGGAGGGGAGACCCAGTACTTC

abundance: .
d_gene: .
v_gene: TRBV5-1
j_gene: TRBJ2-3
CDR3aa: CASSLIAPVWDTQYF
CDR3nt: TGCGCCAGCAGCTTGATAGCTCCTGTGTGGGATACGCAGTATTTT

abundance: .
d_gene: .
v_gene: TRBV7-6
j_gene: TRBJ1-2
CDR3aa: CASSPDGTYGYTF
CDR3nt: TGTGCCAGCAGCCCCGACGGAACCTATGGCTACACCTTC

abundance: .
d_gene: .
v_gene: TRBV18
j_gene: TRBJ1-1
CDR3aa: CASSPNLNTEAFF
CDR3nt: TGTGCCAGCTCGCCGAACCTCAACACTGAAGCTTTCTTT

abundance: once
d_gene: TRBD1
v_gene: TRBV4-1
j_gene: TRBJ2-5
CDR3aa: CASSRGDSAITDQETQYF
CDR3nt: TGCGCCAGCAGCCGAGGGGACAGCGCTATAACTGACCAAGAGACCCAGTACTTC

abundance: .
d_gene: .
v_gene: TRBV19
j_gene: TRBJ1-2
CDR3aa: CASSRFRSGEYGYTF
CDR3nt: TGTGCCAGTAGCCGCTTCCGATCGGGGGAGTATGGCTACACCTTC

abundance: once
d_gene: .
v_gene: TRBV28
j_gene: TRBJ2-3
CDR3aa: CASSPQGSGLGDTQYF
CDR3nt: TGTGCCAGCAGTCCCCAGGGGAGCGGTCTTGGGGATACGCAGTATTTT

abundance: .
d_gene: .
v_gene: TRBV5-1
j_gene: TRBJ2-2
CDR3aa: CASHSGDEIGGELFF
CDR3nt: TGCGCCAGCCACTCAGGGGATGAGATAGGCGGGGAGCTGTTTTTT

abundance: .
d_gene: TRBD1
v_gene: TRBV13
j_gene: TRBJ1-5
CDR3aa: CASSLGRGHQPQHF
CDR3nt: TGTGCCAGCAGCTTAGGGAGGGGGCATCAGCCCCAGCATTTT

abundance: .
d_gene: TRBD2
v_gene: TRBV30
j_gene: TRBJ2-5
CDR3aa: CAWGTSDQETQYF
CDR3nt: TGTGCCTGGGGGACTAGCGACCAAGAGACCCAGTACTTC

abundance: .
d_gene: .
v_gene: TRBV5-1
j_gene: TRBJ1-1
CDR3aa: CASSLNSLNTEAFF
CDR3nt: TGTGCCAGCAGCTTGAACAGCTTGAACACTGAAGCTTTCTTT

abundance: few
d_gene: TRBD1
v_gene: TRBV28
j_gene: TRBJ2-1
CDR3aa: CASSDDRVQSEQFF
CDR3nt: TGTGCCAGCAGCGATGACAGGGTACAAAGTGAGCAGTTCTTC

abundance: .
d_gene: .
v_gene: TRBV7-3
j_gene: TRBJ2-2
CDR3aa: CASSLGGHQNTGELFF
CDR3nt: TGTGCCAGCAGCTTAGGGGGACACCAGAACACCGGGGAGCTGTTTTTT

abundance: .
d_gene: TRBD1
v_gene: TRBV6-5
j_gene: TRBJ2-1
CDR3aa: CAAEDRVWNEQFF
CDR3nt: TGTGCCGCAGAAGACAGGGTCTGGAATGAGCAGTTCTTC

abundance: .
d_gene: .
v_gene: TRBV28
j_gene: TRBJ1-4
CDR3aa: CASSFQTALGEKLFF
CDR3nt: TGTGCCAGCAGTTTCCAGACAGCCCTTGGTGAAAAACTGTTTTTT

abundance: .
d_gene: .
v_gene: TRBV6-1
j_gene: TRBJ2-3
CDR3aa: CASSPPGPSTDTQYF
CDR3nt: TGTGCCAGCAGTCCTCCGGGACCCAGCACAGATACGCAGTATTTT

abundance: .
d_gene: .
v_gene: TRBV6-5
j_gene: TRBJ2-7
CDR3aa: CASSNSGTSAYEQYF
CDR3nt: TGTGCCAGCAGTAACTCCGGGACATCAGCCTACGAGCAGTACTTC

abundance: .
d_gene: .
v_gene: TRBV5-1
j_gene: TRBJ2-5
CDR3aa: CASSLTGLKTQYF
CDR3nt: TGCGCCAGCAGCTTGACAGGGTTAAAGACCCAGTACTTC